Sequencing of this TCR beta chain was carried out in a study of technical replicates of blood from several donors. Data came from immunoSEQ multiplex PCR; TCRdb stores just in-frame clones and leaves some out. The table records about 14,000 clones, 75% to 90% of them present only once. CDR1 MNHEY and CDR2 SMNVEV come from the germline V gene (reference sequence). Unmatched junction bases numbered 12, after V lost 5 bases and J lost 5 bases. The CDR3 runs to 16 residues. The sequencing sample was made of PBMCs. The TCR comes from a human donor in good health. The chain carries TRBV27 and TRBJ2-7; the match to TRBD1 covers 10 bases. CDR3 in amino acids: CASSLLAGQGTHEQYF. Written as DNA, the CDR3 is TGTGCCAGCAGTCTACTTGCGGGACAGGGGACCCACGAGCAGTACTTC.